The 32 T cell receptor beta chains in this list originate from one sample, sequenced in a study of cytomegalovirus exposure and HLA in healthy donors. Both 60 Vbeta primers and 13 Jbeta primers went into the PCR. Libraries were prepared by immunoSEQ multiplex PCR; TCRdb keeps only in-frame clonotypes and omits some of them. Here the sample spans 80,000 to 95,000 clones, about 80% being singletons. Input material: PBMCs. Receptors were obtained from a female donor in good health and CMV-seronegative.

The chain joins TRBV7-2 to TRBJ1-1, with D hard to call. Deletions cut 8 bases from V and 1 base from J, with 20 bases between. CDR3 length: 16 residues. The germline V gene encodes CDR1 SGHTA and CDR2 FQGNSA. CDR3 sequence: CASLLWSGAGNTEAFF. DNA for the CDR3: TGTGCCAGCCTCCTCTGGAGCGGTGCTGGGAACACTGAAGCTTTCTTT.

The CDR3 region has the DNA TGCGCCAGCAGCTTGGAAGCGGCCGATTACACTGAAGCTTTCTTT. Translated: CASSLEAADYTEAFF. V gene TRBV5-1 combines with J gene TRBJ1-1; D is ambiguous. V was shortened by 0 bases and J by 3 bases, with 12 bases between the two germline ends. The germline CDR1 and CDR2 sequences are SGHRS and YFSETQ. The CDR3 is made up of 15 amino acids.

The chain couples TRBV28 to TRBJ2-7; tentative D call: TRBD2 (6 bases). This CDR3 contains 14 residues. Trimming removed 6 bases from V and 4 bases from J, with 16 bases in between. The germline V gene has CDR1 MDHEN and CDR2 SYDVKM. For the CDR3, the DNA is TGTGCCAGCAGGACTAGTTGGGCCGGGTACGAGCAGTACTTC. Its protein product is CASRTSWAGYEQYF.

This rearrangement joins TRBV6-5 to TRBJ2-3; TRBD2 might be the D (7 bases). The ends were cut back, 9 bases at V and 1 base at J, with 17 bases in the middle. This CDR3 contains 15 residues. Germline CDR1 reads MNHEY; CDR2 reads SVGAGI. CDR3 amino acids: CASWMGGGGTDTQYF. Here the CDR3 DNA reads TGTGCCAGTTGGATGGGCGGGGGCGGCACAGATACGCAGTATTTT.

This chain uses TRBV19 with TRBJ1-1; 9 bases match TRBD1. Germline values: CDR1 LNHDA, CDR2 SQIVND (reference sequence). Trimming cost V 5 bases and J 2 bases; bases outside gene matches: 3. The CDR3 sequence is 14 residues long. Written as DNA, the CDR3 is TGTGCCAGTAGTTTGGGACAGGGAAACACTGAAGCTTTCTTT. It is translated as CASSLGQGNTEAFF.

In its sample, this clone was seen a few times. J is TRBJ1-1 and V is TRBV6-5, with TRBD1 as a possible D gene (6 bases). Between the trimmed V and J ends, which lost 5 bases and 1 base, there was a span of 11 bases. CDR3 length equals 14 residues. From germline, CDR1 is MNHEY and CDR2 SVGAGI. For the CDR3, the DNA is TGTGCCAGCAGTCCAGGGGACGCGAACACTGAAGCTTTCTTT. Its protein product is CASSPGDANTEAFF.

V is TRBV4-2 and J is TRBJ1-2; D may be TRBD1 (5 bases). The V and J ends lost 0 bases and 4 bases respectively, with 12 bases between them. This CDR3 is built from 15 residues. Germline loops: CDR1 LGHNA, CDR2 YNFKEQ. CDR3 protein: CASSQDAGGGYGYTF. The CDR3, as DNA: TGTGCCAGCAGCCAAGATGCGGGGGGAGGCTATGGCTACACCTTC.

This rearrangement joins TRBV5-1 to TRBJ1-5; tentative D call: TRBD1 (6 bases). The V gene's germline CDR1 is SGHRS and CDR2 YFSETQ. The CDR3 contains 14 residues. Trimming shortened V by 7 bases and J by 3 bases, and 14 bases separated the two germline ends. The CDR3 DNA sequence: TGCGCCAGCTCCCCGTTGGGGGCCAATCAGCCCCAGCATTTT. It yields the protein CASSPLGANQPQHF.

Worth noting for this clone: The identical CDR3 is also encoded by other nucleotide sequences in the sample. The chain links TRBV5-1 to TRBJ1-1, with a possible D match to TRBD1 (5 bases). The CDR3 length is 13 residues. Per the germline V gene, CDR1 is SGHRS and CDR2 is YFSETQ. Trimming removed 4 bases from V and 1 base from J, with 8 bases in between. The CDR3 is CASSVGQNTEAFF. The CDR3 DNA is TGCGCCAGCAGCGTCGGACAGAACACTGAAGCTTTCTTT.

This clone was observed once. The V and J genes are TRBV5-1 and TRBJ2-4, with 12 bases lining up with TRBD2. The V and J ends lost 4 bases and 1 base, in that order; junction bases with no gene match: 9. There are 18 residues in the CDR3. The germline CDR1 and CDR2 sequences are SGHRS and YFSETQ. CDR3 sequence (DNA): TGCGCCAGCAGCCCTCGACTAGCGGGGGCGGGGGCCAAAAACATTCAGTACTTC. Protein product: CASSPRLAGAGAKNIQYF.

The V and J genes are TRBV4-1 and TRBJ2-7; 7 bases line up with TRBD1. There are 15 residues in the CDR3. V was pared by 6 bases and J by 2 bases, with 10 bases of the junction left unmatched. Germline loops: CDR1 MGHRA, CDR2 YSYEKL. The CDR3 bases are TGCGCCAGCAGTCACAGGGGTTCACCCCCCTACGAGCAGTACTTC. Amino acid sequence: CASSHRGSPPYEQYF.

This clone came up once. The chain employs TRBV27 and TRBJ2-3, with 10 bases fitting TRBD1. Trimming at V came to 5 bases and at J to 5 bases, leaving 7 bases not matched to a gene. This CDR3 spans 15 amino acids. CDR1 and CDR2 (germline): MNHEY, SMNVEV (reference sequence). CDR3 DNA: TGTGCCAGCAGTCCACGGACAGGGGGAGAAGATACGCAGTATTTT. Its translation: CASSPRTGGEDTQYF.

The chain recombines TRBV15 with TRBJ1-4, with 8 positions matching TRBD1. J was trimmed by 7 bases and V by 5 bases; bases with no gene match: 6. The CDR3 has 14 amino acids. Germline-derived CDR1 and CDR2 are LNHNV and YYDKDF (reference sequence). In DNA, the CDR3 is TGTGCCACCAGCGGACAGGGAGGGAGTGAAAAACTGTTTTTT. This codes for CATSGQGGSEKLFF.

The gene calls are TRBV6-6 and TRBJ1-1; 7 bases line up with TRBD1. Trimming took 6 bases from V and 5 from J; bases not matched to a gene: 9. The CDR3 spans 14 residues. Germline loops: CDR1 MNHNY, CDR2 SVGAGI (reference sequence). CDR3 DNA sequence: TGTGCCAGCAGCGAGGGGGCAGGGATGACTGAAGCTTTCTTT. Its translation is CASSEGAGMTEAFF.

The chain is built from TRBV7-2 and TRBJ2-3, with TRBD2 as a possible D gene (5 bases). The CDR3 is 19 amino acids. The germline V gene encodes CDR1 SGHTA and CDR2 FQGNSA. The V end lost 0 bases, the J end lost 6 bases, and 25 bases lay between the germline ends. CDR3 in DNA: TGTGCCAGCAGCTTAGCCCCCGGTTTAGACCCCTCGGGGATGGATACGCAGTATTTT. It translates to CASSLAPGLDPSGMDTQYF.

CDR3 coding DNA: TGCAGCGCGGGGTCTGACACAAATCAGCCCCAGCATTTT. It is translated as CSAGSDTNQPQHF. The V gene is TRBV29-1, the J gene TRBJ1-5; D call uncertain. The CDR3 is 13 residues long. Germline V lookup: CDR1 SQVTM, CDR2 ANQGSEA. V lost 7 bases and J lost 4, with 14 bases in between.

This chain joins TRBV28 and TRBJ2-4; 7 bases map to TRBD1. The CDR3 loop spans 18 amino acids. Trimming removed 3 bases from V and 1 base from J; junction bases left unmatched: 12. The germline V gene has CDR1 MDHEN and CDR2 SYDVKM. CDR3 amino acids: CASSFEQGTRAAKNIQYF. In DNA, the CDR3 is TGTGCCAGCAGTTTTGAACAGGGGACGAGGGCCGCCAAAAACATTCAGTACTTC.

The chain uses TRBV7-2 and TRBJ2-3, with D perhaps matching TRBD1 (6 bases). The length of the CDR3 is 14 residues. CDR1 and CDR2 (germline): SGHTA, FQGNSA. The ends were cut back, 1 base at V and 4 bases at J, with 9 bases in the middle. This CDR3 reads CASSLDRAPDTQYF. DNA of the CDR3: TGTGCCAGCAGCTTAGACAGGGCCCCAGATACGCAGTATTTT.

The V gene is TRBV9, the J gene TRBJ1-2, with a weak D call TRBD1 (5 bases). Germline CDR1 SGDLS, CDR2 YYNGEE. V was trimmed by 3 bases and J by 7 bases, leaving 19 bases between them. CDR3 size: 15 residues. Here the CDR3 DNA reads TGTGCCAGCAGCGCGGCGGGGACCCCCGGTGGTGGCTACACCTTC. This sequence encodes CASSAAGTPGGGYTF. The full variable domain, rest sourced from reference TRBV9 and TRBJ1-2, is DSGVTQTPKHLITATGQRVTLRCSPRSGDLSVYWYQQSLDQGLQFLIQYYNGEERAKGNILERFSAQQFPDLHSELNLSSLELGDSALYFCASSAAGTPGGGYTFGSGTRLTVV.

The chain is built from TRBV6-5 and TRBJ1-6; D is perhaps TRBD1 (5 bases). The CDR3 sequence is 13 residues long. V gave up 2 bases and J gave up 9 bases, with 8 bases separating them. Germline CDR1 and CDR2: MNHEY and SVGAGI. The CDR3 DNA sequence: TGTGCCAGCAGTTACAGGGGAGGTTCACCCCTCCACTTT. It codes for CASSYRGGSPLHF.

The chain links TRBV19 to TRBJ1-3; 7 bases align to TRBD1. The V gene end was trimmed by 5 bases and the J gene end by 2 bases; junction bases not matched to a gene: 3. This CDR3 is 14 amino acids long. Germline V gene sequence: CDR1 LNHDA, CDR2 SQIVND (reference sequence). As DNA, the CDR3 is TGTGCCAGTAGTCCCGGGACAGCTGGAAACACCATATATTTT. As protein: CASSPGTAGNTIYF.

This chain connects TRBV5-1 to TRBJ1-2, with TRBD1 as a possible D gene (5 bases). Germline assignment: CDR1 SGHRS and CDR2 YFSETQ. V lost 4 bases to trimming and J lost 8 bases, with 15 bases between them. CDR3 length equals 13 residues. CDR3 coding DNA: TGCGCCAGCAGCCTGGAAGGGGTGGAAGGCTACACCTTC. As protein: CASSLEGVEGYTF.

The rearrangement uses TRBV11-2 and TRBJ1-5; D might be TRBD1 (6 bases). The CDR3 is 13 amino acids. Trimming shortened V by 1 base and J by 6 bases, and 7 bases separated the two germline ends. Germline CDR1 reads SGHAT; CDR2 reads FQNNGV. Written as DNA, the CDR3 is TGTGCCAGCAGCTTAGGGGGGCTTCAGCCCCAGCATTTT. It encodes CASSLGGLQPQHF. Using reference TRBV11-2 and TRBJ1-5 for the parts outside the CDR3, the full variable domain is EAGVAQSPRYKIIEKRQSVAFWCNPISGHATLYWYQQILGQGPKLLIQFQNNGVVDDSQLPKDRFSAERLKGVDSTLKIQPAKLEDSAVYLCASSLGGLQPQHFGDGTRLSIL.

This clone has a handful of counts. V and J are TRBV6-5 and TRBJ2-5; D unclear. Germline CDR1 and CDR2: MNHEY and SVGAGI. CDR3 size: 15 residues. Trimming removed 2 bases from V and 7 bases from J, with 17 bases in between. The CDR3 region is CASSYEKKTRGTQYF. For the CDR3, the DNA is TGTGCCAGCAGTTACGAAAAAAAGACTCGTGGGACCCAGTACTTC.

The chain has TRBV5-1 and TRBJ1-2; the D gene is possibly TRBD1 (6 bases). V was shortened by 4 bases and J by 8 bases, with 12 bases between the two germline ends. Germline lookup yields CDR1 SGHRS and CDR2 YFSETQ. The CDR3 runs to 12 residues. The CDR3 loop is CASSPEGGGYTF. Written as DNA, the CDR3 is TGCGCCAGCAGCCCCGAGGGGGGGGGCTACACCTTC.

Comment on this clone: One end of the junction does not line up with germline, which may come from a read error. The chain joins TRBV7-9 to TRBJ2-7; TRBD1 agrees at 8 bases. Germline assignment: CDR1 SEHNR and CDR2 FQNEAQ (reference sequence). CDR3 size: 15 residues. The CDR3 DNA follows: TGTGCCAGCAGCCACGACGGGACAGGCTCCTCCGAGCAGTACTTC. Amino acids: CASSHDGTGSSEQYF.

The chain joins TRBV6-5 to TRBJ2-5, with D maybe TRBD1 (5 bases). The germline V gene encodes CDR1 MNHEY and CDR2 SVGAGI. Trimming left V 0 bases short and J 2 bases short, with 7 bases between. The CDR3 is made up of 14 amino acids. The CDR3 sequence: CASSYSGLQETQYF. CDR3 bases: TGTGCCAGCAGTTACTCGGGGCTTCAAGAGACCCAGTACTTC.

The chain is built from TRBV10-3 and TRBJ2-4; 9 bases agree with TRBD1. V was pared by 6 bases and J by 8 bases, with 5 bases of the junction left unmatched. Germline V gives CDR1 ENHRY, CDR2 SYGVKD. The length of the CDR3 is 13 residues. Here the CDR3 DNA reads TGTGCCATCAGGGTACAGGGGGCGTACATTCAGTACTTC. Residues: CAIRVQGAYIQYF.

This clone turned up a few times. The chain carries TRBV5-4 and TRBJ2-1; 8 nucleotides align to TRBD2. This CDR3 contains 18 residues. V trimming: 4 bases; J trimming: 7 bases; junction bases outside the gene matches: 19. Germline CDR1 reads SGHNT; CDR2 reads YYREEE (reference sequence). Written as DNA, the CDR3 is TGTGCCAGCAGCCCTACCGGGACTAGGAATACCCAGGGGAATGAGCAGTTCTTC. This encodes CASSPTGTRNTQGNEQFF.

The gene calls are TRBV7-2 and TRBJ2-5; a weak D match, TRBD1 (6 bases). V dropped 1 base and J dropped 5 bases, with 20 bases sitting between them. The CDR3 has 17 amino acids. Germline V gene data show CDR1 as SGHTA and CDR2 as FQGNSA. The CDR3 nucleotides are TGTGCCAGCAGCTTAGACCGAGGACAGAATGTAATTGAGACCCAGTACTTC. It codes for CASSLDRGQNVIETQYF.

The chain links TRBV5-1 to TRBJ2-5; TRBD1 agrees at 8 bases. Matching the DNA end better, TRBJ2-7 makes the J call doubtful. The germline V gene encodes CDR1 SGHRS and CDR2 YFSETQ. CDR3 size: 15 residues. CDR3 DNA: TGCGCCAGCAGCGACGGGACAGGATTAACCTACGAGCAGTACTTC. Its translation is CASSDGTGLTYEQYF.

The chain recombines TRBV30 with TRBJ2-5; TRBD1 matches at 8 bases. The V gene end was trimmed by 2 bases and the J gene end by 1 base; junction bases not matched to a gene: 9. The germline V gene has CDR1 GTSNPN and CDR2 SVGIG (reference sequence). CDR3 length: 16 residues. CDR3: CAWSSGLTGGQETQYF. The CDR3 region has the DNA TGTGCCTGGAGTTCAGGGTTAACAGGGGGCCAAGAGACCCAGTACTTC.